Each of the 2 T cell receptor beta chains below was sequenced from the same sample in a study of persistence of HIV-infected CD4 T cells. The libraries were made with immunoSEQ version 4 in survey mode. Sequencing was performed with immunoSEQ multiplex PCR; in TCRdb, only in-frame clones are kept and a portion is missing. The data hold roughly 35,000 clones, with approximately 86% observed a single time. Cells were stimulated nonspecifically with anti-CD3/anti-CD28 magnetic beads. Sorting of responding CD4+ T cells relied on upregulated CD40 ligand together with CD69. These TCRs are of unknown antigen specificity. Sequencing was performed on CD4+ T cells sorted from PBMCs after approximately 20-hour stimulation, taken from a patient who received antiretroviral therapy. The receptors were sampled from an adult man with HIV who was CMV-seropositive.

The V and J genes are TRBV6-1 and TRBJ1-2, with TRBD1 identical over 7 bases. J gave up 1 base and V 0 bases, and 17 bases lay outside the gene matches. The CDR3 sequence is 20 residues long. Germline CDR1 is MNHNS and CDR2 is SASEGT. The CDR3 loop is CASSEAMLRGRLLLNYGYTF. The CDR3 nucleotides are TGTGCCAGCAGTGAAGCGATGTTAAGGGGGCGGCTTCTTCTTAACTATGGCTACACCTTC.

Here the CDR3 reads CASSLYTGMNTEAFF. In DNA, the CDR3 is TGTGCCAGCAGCTTGTACACGGGCATGAACACTGAAGCTTTCTTT. This rearrangement joins TRBV5-6 to TRBJ1-1; D gene ambiguous. Germline assignment: CDR1 SGHDT and CDR2 YYEEEE. V was trimmed by 1 base and J by 0 bases, leaving 10 bases between them. The CDR3 contains 15 residues.